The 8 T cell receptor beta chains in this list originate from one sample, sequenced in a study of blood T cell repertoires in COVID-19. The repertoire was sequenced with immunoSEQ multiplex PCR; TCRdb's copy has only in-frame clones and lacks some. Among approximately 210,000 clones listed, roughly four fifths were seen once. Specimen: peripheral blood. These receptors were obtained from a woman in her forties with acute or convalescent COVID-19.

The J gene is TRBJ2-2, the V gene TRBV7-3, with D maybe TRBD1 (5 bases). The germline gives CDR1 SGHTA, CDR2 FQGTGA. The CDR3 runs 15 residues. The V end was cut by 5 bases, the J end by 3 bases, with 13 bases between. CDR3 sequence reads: CASSGQGIYTGELFF. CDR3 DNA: TGTGCCAGCAGCGGGCAGGGAATATACACCGGGGAGCTGTTTTTT.

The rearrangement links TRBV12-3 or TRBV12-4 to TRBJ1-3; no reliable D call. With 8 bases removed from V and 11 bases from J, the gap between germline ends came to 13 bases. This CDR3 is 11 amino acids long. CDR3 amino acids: CASGRGGPIYF. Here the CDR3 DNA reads TGTGCCAGCGGTCGGGGAGGTCCCATATATTTT.

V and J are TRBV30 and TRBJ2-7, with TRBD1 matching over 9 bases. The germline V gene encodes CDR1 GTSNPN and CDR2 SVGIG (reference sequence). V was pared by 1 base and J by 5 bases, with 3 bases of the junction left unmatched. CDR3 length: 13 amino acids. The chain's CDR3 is CAWSEQGANEQYF. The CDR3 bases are TGTGCCTGGAGTGAACAGGGGGCCAACGAGCAGTACTTC.

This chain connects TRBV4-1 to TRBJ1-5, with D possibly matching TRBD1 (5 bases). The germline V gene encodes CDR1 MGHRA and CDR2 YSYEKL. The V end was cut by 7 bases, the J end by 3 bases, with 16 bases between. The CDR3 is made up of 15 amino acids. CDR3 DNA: TGCGCCAGCAACACCTACGGGGGGGACAATCAGCCCCAGCATTTT. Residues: CASNTYGGDNQPQHF.

Here the CDR3 DNA reads TGTGCCAGCAGTTTAAGACCGGGAGAAAAACTGTTTTTT. This codes for CASSLRPGEKLFF. The chain links TRBV12-3 or TRBV12-4 to TRBJ1-4; D gene uncertain. Trimming stripped 2 bases from V and 8 bases from J, with 9 bases between. The CDR3 length is 13 residues.

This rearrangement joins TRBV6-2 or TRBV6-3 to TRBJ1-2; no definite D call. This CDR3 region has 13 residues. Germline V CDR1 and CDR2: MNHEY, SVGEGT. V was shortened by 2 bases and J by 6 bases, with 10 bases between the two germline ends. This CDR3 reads CASSYPGGDGYTF. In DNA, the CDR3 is TGTGCCAGCAGTTACCCGGGAGGTGATGGCTACACCTTC.

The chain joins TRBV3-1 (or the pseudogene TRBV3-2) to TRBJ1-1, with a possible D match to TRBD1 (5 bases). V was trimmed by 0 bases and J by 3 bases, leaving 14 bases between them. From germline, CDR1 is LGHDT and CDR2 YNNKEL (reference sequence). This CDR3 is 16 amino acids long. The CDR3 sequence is CASSQDRRGSDTEAFF. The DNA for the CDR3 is TGTGCCAGCAGCCAAGACCGCCGGGGGAGTGACACTGAAGCTTTCTTT.

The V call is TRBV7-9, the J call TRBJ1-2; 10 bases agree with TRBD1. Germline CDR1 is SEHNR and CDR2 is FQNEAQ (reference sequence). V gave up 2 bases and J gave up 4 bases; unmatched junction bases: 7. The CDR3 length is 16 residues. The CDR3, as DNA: TGTGCCAGCAGCTTACCTCGGACAGGGGGTATCTATGGCTACACCTTC. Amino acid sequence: CASSLPRTGGIYGYTF.